This T cell receptor beta chain was profiled in a study of shared clonotypes between healthy human individuals. Looking at the study overall: The donor pool was made up of a couple of women and three men aged 18 to 49.

Clones were sequenced by immunoSEQ multiplex PCR, and TCRdb holds only the in-frame ones, with some missing. This sample has about 2.3 million clones, with 93% found just once. Germline-derived CDR1 and CDR2 are MDHEN and SYDVKM. The CDR3 covers 15 residues. V was pared by 6 bases and J by 7 bases, with 7 bases of the junction left unmatched. A split of CD4+ cells into CD45RA+ naive and CD45RA-negative memory subsets was performed. The chain has TRBV28 and TRBJ1-6; TRBD1 aligns across 9 bases. The sample comprised naive CD4+ T cells from PBMCs. Subset in this sample: CD45RA+ positively selected. This sequence was found in a young man in good health. Some clones in this sample may be carry-over from other donors' samples. CDR3 residues: CASSWGQGGNSPLHF. The DNA of the CDR3 is TGTGCCAGCAGCTGGGGACAGGGAGGGAATTCACCCCTCCACTTT.